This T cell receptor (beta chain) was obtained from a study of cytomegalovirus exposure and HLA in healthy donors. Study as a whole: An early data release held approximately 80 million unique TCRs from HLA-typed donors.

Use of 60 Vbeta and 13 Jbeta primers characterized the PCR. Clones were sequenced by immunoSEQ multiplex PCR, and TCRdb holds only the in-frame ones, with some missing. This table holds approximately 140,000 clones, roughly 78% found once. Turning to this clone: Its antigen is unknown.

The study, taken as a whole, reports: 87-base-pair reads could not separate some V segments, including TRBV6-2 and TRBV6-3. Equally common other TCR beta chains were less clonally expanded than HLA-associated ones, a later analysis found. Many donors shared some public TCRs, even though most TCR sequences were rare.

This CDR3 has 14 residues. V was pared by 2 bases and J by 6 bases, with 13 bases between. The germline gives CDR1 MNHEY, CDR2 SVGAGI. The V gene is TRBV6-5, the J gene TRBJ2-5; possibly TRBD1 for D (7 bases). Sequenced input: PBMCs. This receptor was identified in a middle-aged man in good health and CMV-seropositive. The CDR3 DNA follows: TGTGCCAGCAGTTACGGAGGGGGCGCAAAGACCCAGTACTTC. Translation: CASSYGGGAKTQYF.